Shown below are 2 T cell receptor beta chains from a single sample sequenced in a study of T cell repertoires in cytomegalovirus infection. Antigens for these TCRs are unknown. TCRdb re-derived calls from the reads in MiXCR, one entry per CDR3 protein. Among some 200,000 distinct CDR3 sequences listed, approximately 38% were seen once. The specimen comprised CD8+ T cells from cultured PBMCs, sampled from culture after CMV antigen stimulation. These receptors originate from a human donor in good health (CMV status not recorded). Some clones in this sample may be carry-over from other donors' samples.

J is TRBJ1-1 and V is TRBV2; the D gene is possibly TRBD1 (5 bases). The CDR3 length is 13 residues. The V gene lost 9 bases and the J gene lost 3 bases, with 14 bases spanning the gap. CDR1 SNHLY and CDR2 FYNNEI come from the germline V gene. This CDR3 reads CARPIQDDTEAFF. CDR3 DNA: TGTGCCAGACCGATACAGGATGACACTGAAGCTTTCTTT.

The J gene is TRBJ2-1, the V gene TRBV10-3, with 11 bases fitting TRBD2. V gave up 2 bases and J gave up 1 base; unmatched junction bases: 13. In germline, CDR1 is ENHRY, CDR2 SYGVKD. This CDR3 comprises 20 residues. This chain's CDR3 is CAISELYGTSGELSYNEQFF. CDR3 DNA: TGTGCCATCAGTGAGCTATACGGGACTAGCGGCGAACTTTCCTACAATGAGCAGTTCTTC.